Sequencing of this T cell receptor beta chain was carried out in a study of blood T cell repertoires in COVID-19. This CDR3 contains 16 residues. V was cut by 6 bases and J by 3 bases, with 21 bases left in between. The germline V gene has CDR1 SGHTA and CDR2 FQGNSA. TCRdb keeps only in-frame clones here, not all; method: immunoSEQ multiplex PCR. The sample lists roughly 500,000 clones, roughly 90% occurring once. The sample consisted of PBMCs or T cells enriched from blood (not recorded which). This receptor was identified in a woman aged 40 to 50 who had recovered from COVID-19. The gene calls are TRBV7-2 and TRBJ2-7; D possibly corresponds to TRBD2 (5 bases). The CDR3 loop reads CASSTSFAALNYEQYF. The CDR3 region has the DNA TGTGCCAGCAGTACTAGTTTTGCCGCCCTGAACTACGAGCAGTACTTC.